This T cell receptor (beta chain) was recovered during a study of tissue T cells after allogeneic stem cell transplantation. Time point specified: mouse harvest day 14 after allogeneic transplant. The graft held 10^6 splenic CD5+ T cells and 10^7 T-cell-depleted bone marrow cells. B6 (H2b) cells into BALB/c (H2d) mice; tissues taken at day 7 or 14. This CDR3 is built from 12 residues. From germline, CDR1 is KGHTA and CDR2 FQNQQP. By share, this clone counts as medium-sized (0.01 to 0.1%). The target antigen is unknown. Gene names are mouse gene names. The CDR3 is cut off 1 residue early in the read; its end comes from the germline J gene. Generated by immunoSEQ multiplex PCR, the TCRdb table keeps only in-frame clones and is missing some. The sample lists fewer than 5,500 clones, roughly 30% occurring once. Study outcomes and limitations: Anatomically similar tissues had similar TCR repertoires within each patient. Some tissue clones might be persisting host cells; their alloreactivity or antigen specificity was not determined. Shared clones across patients were few; motif clustering revealed tissue-specific shared signatures.

The sequence was obtained from a female BALB/c mouse given C57BL/6 T cells with graft-versus-host disease after an allogeneic hematopoietic cell transplant. The sequenced sample consisted of skin. The chain has TRBV23 and TRBJ1-5. The sequenced CDR3 bases are TGCTCCAGCAGCGGTAACAACCAGGCTCCGCTT. Protein product: CSSSGNNQAPL. The CDR3 in full is CSSSGNNQAPLF. The full variable domain, completed using reference TRBV23 and TRBJ1-5, is DAAVTQKPRYLIKMKGQEAEMKCIPEKGHTAVFWYQQKQSKELKFLIYFQNQQPLDQIDMVKERFSAVCPSSSLCSLGIRTCEAEDSALYLCSSSGNNQAPLFGEGTRLSVL.